The 7 T cell receptor beta chains below were found in one sample sequenced in a study of cytomegalovirus exposure and HLA in healthy donors. The PCR employed 60 Vbeta primers together with 13 Jbeta primers. TCRdb keeps only in-frame clones here, not all; method: immunoSEQ multiplex PCR. The sample includes about 160,000 clones, 60% to 85% seen only once; the top ten take roughly 3%. Sequencing was done on a sample of PBMCs. The source of these receptors is a woman aged 45-59 years in good health and CMV-seropositive.

The chain uses TRBV29-1 and TRBJ1-5; no firm D call. The length of the CDR3 is 13 residues. With 4 bases removed from V and 7 bases from J, the gap between germline ends came to 14 bases. Germline loops: CDR1 SQVTM, CDR2 ANQGSEA. The CDR3 DNA is TGCAGCGTTGTGGTCGGAATCGGGCAGCCCCAGCATTTT. It is translated as CSVVVGIGQPQHF.

This clone was counted between two and nine times. The chain recombines TRBV4-1 with TRBJ1-1; D gene unclear. The CDR3 has 13 residues. V lost 8 bases and J lost 3, with 13 bases in between. CDR1 and CDR2 (germline): MGHRA, YSYEKL. The CDR3 sequence is CASGLKADTEAFF. The CDR3 DNA follows: TGCGCCAGCGGTTTGAAAGCGGACACTGAAGCTTTCTTT.

The rearrangement links TRBV5-4 to TRBJ1-2; D perhaps matches TRBD1 (5 bases). With 3 bases removed from V and 4 bases from J, the gap between germline ends came to 13 bases. From germline, CDR1 is SGHNT and CDR2 YYREEE (reference sequence). The CDR3 totals 14 residues. This CDR3 is CASSSAGRIYGYTF. CDR3 DNA sequence: TGTGCCAGCAGCTCCGCGGGACGGATCTATGGCTACACCTTC.

The chain couples TRBV6-5 to TRBJ1-2; D perhaps matches TRBD1 (5 bases). Per germline, CDR1 MNHEY and CDR2 SVGAGI. The V gene lost 2 bases and the J gene lost 2 bases, with 9 bases spanning the gap. The CDR3 is made up of 14 amino acids. The CDR3 sequence: CASSYSGANYGYTF. The CDR3 nucleotides are TGTGCCAGCAGTTACAGTGGGGCAAACTATGGCTACACCTTC.

The V and J genes are TRBV7-9 and TRBJ1-4, with 8 bases aligning to TRBD1. V trimming: 5 bases; J trimming: 5 bases; junction bases outside the gene matches: 4. This CDR3 region has 14 residues. Germline V lookup: CDR1 SEHNR, CDR2 FQNEAQ (reference sequence). The CDR3 DNA reads as TGTGCCAGCAGCGACAGGGGAGGGAATGAAAAACTGTTTTTT. Translation: CASSDRGGNEKLFF.

This clone came up a few times. The chain joins TRBV28 to TRBJ2-2; unclear D gene. CDR1 is MDHEN, CDR2 SYDVKM, per germline. The CDR3 runs 12 residues. V was shortened by 3 bases and J by 7 bases, with 6 bases between the two germline ends. CDR3 nucleotides: TGTGCCAGCAGTTTTTTCGGCGGGGAGCTGTTTTTT. Its translation is CASSFFGGELFF.

The chain links TRBV5-6 to TRBJ2-1; a weak D match, TRBD1 (6 bases). The V end was cut by 2 bases, the J end by 10 bases, with 13 bases between. CDR1 SGHDT and CDR2 YYEEEE come from the germline V gene. The CDR3 runs 13 residues. CDR3 nucleotide sequence: TGTGCCAGCAGCTTATTCCCCAGGGGAGAGCAGTTCTTC. Translation: CASSLFPRGEQFF.